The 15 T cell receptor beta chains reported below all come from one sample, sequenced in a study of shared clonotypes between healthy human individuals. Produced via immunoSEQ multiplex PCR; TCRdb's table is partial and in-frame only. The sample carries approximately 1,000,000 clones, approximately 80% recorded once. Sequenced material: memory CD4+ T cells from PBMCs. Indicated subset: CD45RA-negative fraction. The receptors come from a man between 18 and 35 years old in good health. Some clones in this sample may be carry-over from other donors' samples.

The CDR3 here is CASSPPAGRGVNEQFF. In DNA form, the CDR3 reads TGTGCCAGCTCACCACCTGCCGGGAGGGGTGTCAATGAGCAGTTCTTC. The rearrangement links TRBV18 to TRBJ2-1, with 8 bases aligning to TRBD2. V was clipped by 0 bases and J by 6 bases; unmatched bases: 7. Germline values: CDR1 KGHSH, CDR2 LQKENI. The CDR3 consists of 16 residues.

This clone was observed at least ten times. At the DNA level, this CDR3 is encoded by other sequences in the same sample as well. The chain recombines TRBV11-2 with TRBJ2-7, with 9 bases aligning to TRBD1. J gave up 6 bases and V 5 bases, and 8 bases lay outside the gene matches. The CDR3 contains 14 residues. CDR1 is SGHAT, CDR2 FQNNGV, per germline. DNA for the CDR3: TGTGCCAGCAGCCTCAGGACAGGGGACGGCGAGCAGTACTTC. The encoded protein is CASSLRTGDGEQYF.

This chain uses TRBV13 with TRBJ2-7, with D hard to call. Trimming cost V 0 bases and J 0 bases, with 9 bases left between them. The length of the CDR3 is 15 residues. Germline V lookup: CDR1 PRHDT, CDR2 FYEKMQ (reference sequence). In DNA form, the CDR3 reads TGTGCCAGCAGCTTAGGGGGCCCGCCCTCCTACGAGCAGTACTTC. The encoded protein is CASSLGGPPSYEQYF.

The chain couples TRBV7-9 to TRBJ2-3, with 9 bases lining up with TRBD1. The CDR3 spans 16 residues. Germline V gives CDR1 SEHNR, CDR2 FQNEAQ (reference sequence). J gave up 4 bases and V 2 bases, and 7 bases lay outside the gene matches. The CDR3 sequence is CASSLPTGGKADTQYF. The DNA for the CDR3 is TGTGCCAGCAGCTTACCCACAGGGGGCAAGGCAGATACGCAGTATTTT.

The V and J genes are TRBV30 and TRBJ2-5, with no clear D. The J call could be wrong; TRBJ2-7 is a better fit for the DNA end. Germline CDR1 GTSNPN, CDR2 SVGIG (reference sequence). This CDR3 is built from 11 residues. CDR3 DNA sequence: TGTGCCTGGAGTCGAAGGTACGAGCAGTACTTC. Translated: CAWSRRYEQYF.

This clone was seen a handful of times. CDR3 sequence (DNA): TGTGCCAGCAGCCAAGAGTCCCTAGCGGGAGACAACGCGAACACCGGGGAGCTGTTTTTT. This codes for CASSQESLAGDNANTGELFF. The V call is TRBV4-2, the J call TRBJ2-2; 10 positions match TRBD2. This CDR3 is 20 amino acids long. Germline assignment: CDR1 LGHNA and CDR2 YNFKEQ. V dropped 0 bases and J dropped 0; count of bases not matched to a gene: 10.

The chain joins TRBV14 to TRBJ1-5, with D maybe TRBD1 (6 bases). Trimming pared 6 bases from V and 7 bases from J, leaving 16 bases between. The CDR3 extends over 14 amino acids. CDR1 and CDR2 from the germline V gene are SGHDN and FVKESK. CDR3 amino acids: CASSPSAGDQPQHF. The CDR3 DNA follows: TGTGCCAGCAGTCCTTCGGCAGGGGACCAGCCCCAGCATTTT.

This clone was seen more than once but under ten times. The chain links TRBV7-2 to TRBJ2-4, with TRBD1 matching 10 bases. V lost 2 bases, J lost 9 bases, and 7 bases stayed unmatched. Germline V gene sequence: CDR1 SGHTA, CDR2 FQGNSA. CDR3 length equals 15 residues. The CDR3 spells CASSLPWDRGPIQYF. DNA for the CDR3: TGTGCCAGCAGCTTACCCTGGGACAGGGGACCCATTCAGTACTTC.

The CDR3 sequence is CASMGGATDTQYF. CDR3 coding DNA: TGTGCCAGCATGGGAGGGGCGACAGATACGCAGTATTTT. The rearrangement uses TRBV28 and TRBJ2-3, with 7 bases aligning to TRBD2. After removal of 7 bases from V and 3 bases from J, the junction contained 4 bases not matched to a gene. This CDR3 comprises 13 residues. Germline V gene data show CDR1 as MDHEN and CDR2 as SYDVKM.

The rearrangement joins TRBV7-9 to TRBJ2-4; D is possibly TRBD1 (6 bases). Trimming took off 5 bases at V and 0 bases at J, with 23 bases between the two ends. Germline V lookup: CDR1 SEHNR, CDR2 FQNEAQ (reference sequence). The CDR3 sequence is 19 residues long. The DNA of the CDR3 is TGTGCCAGCAGCCGATTCATATACCGGGACACTGCAGCCAAAAACATTCAGTACTTC. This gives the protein CASSRFIYRDTAAKNIQYF.

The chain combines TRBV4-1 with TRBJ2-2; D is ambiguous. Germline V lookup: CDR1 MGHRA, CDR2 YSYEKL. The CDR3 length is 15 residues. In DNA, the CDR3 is TGCGCTTCCAGCCATAACCTAGTCAACACCGGGGAGCTGTTTTTT. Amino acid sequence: CASSHNLVNTGELFF.

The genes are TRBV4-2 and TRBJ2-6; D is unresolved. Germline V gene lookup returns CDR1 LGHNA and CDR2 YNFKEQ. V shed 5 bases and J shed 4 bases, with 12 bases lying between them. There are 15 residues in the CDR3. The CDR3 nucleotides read TGTGCCAGCAGCACCGGCGCCGGCGGGGCCAACGTCCTGACTTTC. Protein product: CASSTGAGGANVLTF.

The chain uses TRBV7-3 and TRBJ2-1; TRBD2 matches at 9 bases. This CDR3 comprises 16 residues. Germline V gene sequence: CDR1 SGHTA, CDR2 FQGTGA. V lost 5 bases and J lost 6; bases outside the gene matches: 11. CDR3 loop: CASSRQALAGSNEQFF. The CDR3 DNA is TGTGCCAGCAGCCGGCAGGCGCTAGCGGGAAGCAATGAGCAGTTCTTC.

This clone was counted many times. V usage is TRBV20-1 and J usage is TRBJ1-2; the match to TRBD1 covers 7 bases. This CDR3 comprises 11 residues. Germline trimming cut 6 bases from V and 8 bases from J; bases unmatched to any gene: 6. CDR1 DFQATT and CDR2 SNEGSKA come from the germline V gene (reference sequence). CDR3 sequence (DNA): TGCAGTGCCCCAACAGGGGACGGCTACACCTTC. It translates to CSAPTGDGYTF.

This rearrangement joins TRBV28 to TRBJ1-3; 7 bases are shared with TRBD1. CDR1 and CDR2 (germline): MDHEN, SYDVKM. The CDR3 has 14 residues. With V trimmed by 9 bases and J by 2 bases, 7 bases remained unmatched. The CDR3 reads CASGETGTGNTIYF. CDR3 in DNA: TGTGCCAGTGGAGAGACAGGGACTGGAAACACCATATATTTT.